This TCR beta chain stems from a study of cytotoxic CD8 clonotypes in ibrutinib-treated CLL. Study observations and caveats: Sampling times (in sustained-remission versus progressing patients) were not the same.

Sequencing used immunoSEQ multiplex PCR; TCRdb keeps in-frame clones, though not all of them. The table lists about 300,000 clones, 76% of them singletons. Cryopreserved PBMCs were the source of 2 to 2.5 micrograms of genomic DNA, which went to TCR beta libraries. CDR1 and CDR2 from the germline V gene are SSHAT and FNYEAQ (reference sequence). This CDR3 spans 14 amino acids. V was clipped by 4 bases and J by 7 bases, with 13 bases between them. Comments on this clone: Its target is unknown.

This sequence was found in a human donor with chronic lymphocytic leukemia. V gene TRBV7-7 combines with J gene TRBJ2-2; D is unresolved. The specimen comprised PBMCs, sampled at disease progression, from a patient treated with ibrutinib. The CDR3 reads CASSSTPSNGELFF. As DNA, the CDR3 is TGTGCCAGCAGCTCAACTCCCTCGAACGGGGAGCTGTTTTTT.